This T cell receptor beta chain was obtained from a study of PD-1 blockade in classical Hodgkin lymphoma (dated by TCRdb to the early 2020s). Looking at the study overall: Nivolumab dosing was 3 mg/kg intravenously every 2 weeks, continuing until either disease progression or unacceptable toxicity. The study used CyTOF and TCR beta sequencing to define a peripheral blood immune signature of response to PD-1 blockade in classical Hodgkin lymphoma.

The sample's time point label is to be understood as: cycle 4 day 1 (C4D1), after five to seven weeks of nivolumab. Every trial patient had relapsed following autologous stem cell transplantation, and prior brentuximab vedotin exposure was what differed among cohorts A, B and C. A total of over 50 patients with relapsed/refractory classical Hodgkin lymphoma made up the trial cohort, and each patient's best overall response was complete response, partial response or progressive disease. Single-agent nivolumab was administered to trial patients in the multi-cohort phase II CheckMate 205 trial. An independent review committee assessed best overall response by applying the 2007 International Working Group response criteria. PBMCs from the trial were collected at three points: immediately before nivolumab initiation (C1D1), and during therapy at cycle 2 day 1 and cycle 4 day 1. After peripheral blood was drawn into 8 mL Vacutainer Cell Preparation Tubes, PBMCs were isolated by centrifugation and then cryopreserved.

The Qiagen DNeasy kit was used to extract genomic DNA from unsorted PBMCs and from the negatively selected CD4+ and CD8+ fractions. Amplification of TCR beta CDR3 regions was done by immunoSEQ multiplex PCR with primers that anneal to V and J segments. A synthetic immune receptor repertoire was used to minimize amplification bias, and remaining bias was computationally removed after sequencing. The paper's data handling went like this. Custom Python scripts were used to quantify repertoire diversity as the Shannon entropy index. Unsorted, CD4+ and CD8+ repertoires were examined separately, except in combined analyses, for which CD4+ and CD8+ sequences were merged in silico. Clonal expansion was defined as a frequency increase of at least 2-fold after treatment compared with C1D1, and clones undetected at baseline were assigned a pseudocount of 0.5. Clones with 0 or 1 copy at C1D1 were classified as singleton clones, and clones with 2 or more copies were classified as non-singleton clones. Clones expanded in unsorted samples were assigned a CD4+, CD8+ or unknown annotation through matching of protein sequences in sorted samples from the same patient. Diversity changes from C1D1 to C4D1 were tested in paired samples using Wilcoxon tests. Held by TCRdb, this immuneACCESS table contains in-frame sequences only and omits some clones. Under half of the omission traces to an unresolved V gene where checked; the cause of the rest is unknown. D and trimming were read from the DNA, whereas the V and J calls and clone size are those reported in that table. The sample records about 44,000 clones, about 70% of which are singletons. The ten top clones hold approximately 3% of the sample.

In the case of this clone: What antigen it recognizes has not been identified. Qualities for individual bases were not recorded, and no much larger clone is one base off.

V is shortened by 7 bases, J by 7 bases, and the region joining them spans 19 bases. The germline V gene sets CDR1 to SNHLY and CDR2 to FYNNEI. The CDR3 has 14 amino acids, counting the end cysteine and phenylalanine. The retained sequence is limited to the CDR3, 42 bases, with the frame set at the first base. General conclusions and limits of the study: Lower diversity was observed in patients in whom nivolumab was started less than 1 year after ASCT, and these patients were excluded from later analyses so that confounding by immune reconstitution would be avoided. A significant rise by C4D1 was seen in CD4+ but not CD8+ TCR diversity (p=0.0027 vs p=0.16), with the rise being most apparent in complete responders (p=0.02). Baseline TCR diversity was reported to be lower in newly diagnosed patients than in healthy donors and to be lower still in relapsed/refractory patients. Baseline diversity similar to that of newly diagnosed patients was observed in trial patients achieving complete response, whereas significantly lower diversity was observed in partial responders and progressors. The study covered only a single clinical trial cohort, and the causes of the repertoire differences, possibly disease activity or prior therapy, were still not defined.

The sequence is built from TRBV2 and TRBJ1-1, and the D gene may be TRBD1, 5 bases matching. This clonotype originated in a human donor with classical Hodgkin lymphoma. The sample consisted of peripheral blood mononuclear cells (PBMCs), taken before the fourth cycle of nivolumab. The CDR3 protein sequence reads: CASIPVGSGGEAFF. The base sequence is TGTGCCAGCATACCGGTGGGGAGTGGGGGTGAAGCTTTCTTT. Reference TRBV2 and TRBJ1-1 genes cover what lies past the CDR3, so the full variable domain is EPEVTQTPSHQVTQMGQEVILRCVPISNHLYFYWYRQILGQKVEFLVSFYNNEISEKSEIFDDQFSVERPDGSNFTLKIRSTKLEDSAMYFCASIPVGSGGEAFFGQGTRLTVV.